This passage covers 24 T cell receptor beta chains from one sample sequenced in a study of T cell changes during pregnancy in multiple sclerosis. Generated by immunoSEQ multiplex PCR, the TCRdb table keeps only in-frame clones and is missing some. The table shows some 30,000 clones, with approximately 91% occurring only once. Specimen: CD8+ T cells from peripheral blood mononuclear cells, collected in the second trimester of pregnancy. The receptors shown here come from a female donor with multiple sclerosis, enrolled in a pregnancy study.

V and J are TRBV7-3 and TRBJ2-5; D may be TRBD1 (8 bases). The CDR3 contains 17 residues. The germline CDR1 and CDR2 sequences are SGHTA and FQGTGA. V gave up 2 bases and J gave up 5 bases, with 21 bases separating them. DNA for the CDR3: TGTGCCAGCAGCTTAGGACAGGGCGGGGGAGGAGAGGAGACCCAGTACTTC. It codes for CASSLGQGGGGEETQYF. Complete variable domain (other parts from reference TRBV7-3 and TRBJ2-5): GAGVSQTPSNKVTEKGKYVELRCDPISGHTALYWYRQSLGQGPEFLIYFQGTGAADDSGLPNDRFFAVRPEGSVSTLKIQRTERGDSAVYLCASSLGQGGGGEETQYFGPGTRLLVL.

This clone was counted a single time. The rearrangement links TRBV5-5 to TRBJ1-1; TRBD1 matches at 7 bases. V dropped 4 bases and J dropped 5; count of bases not matched to a gene: 5. CDR1 and CDR2 (germline): SGHKS, YYEKEE (reference sequence). The CDR3 has 13 residues. The CDR3 reads CASSIDRETEAFF. In DNA form, the CDR3 reads TGTGCCAGCAGCATTGACAGGGAAACTGAAGCTTTCTTT.

This clone has a single count. This chain uses TRBV6-6 with TRBJ1-1; 9 bases agree with TRBD1. V dropped 4 bases and J dropped 4; count of bases not matched to a gene: 7. Germline values: CDR1 MNHNY, CDR2 SVGAGI (reference sequence). There are 15 residues in the CDR3. CDR3 nucleotides: TGTGCCAGCAGTTCTACAGGGGGCAGGGGCACTGAAGCTTTCTTT. Translating it yields CASSSTGGRGTEAFF.

The rearrangement links TRBV30 to TRBJ1-1; maybe TRBD1 (5 bases). This CDR3 has 13 amino acids. Trimming removed 0 bases at V and 2 bases at J, with 7 bases between. Germline CDR1 GTSNPN, CDR2 SVGIG (reference sequence). The CDR3 DNA is TGTGCCTGGAGTGTCTGGGGCAACACTGAAGCTTTCTTT. It yields the protein CAWSVWGNTEAFF.

The CDR3 DNA reads TGTGCCTGGAGAGATCAGGGGCATCAGCCCCAGCATTTT. Translated, it gives CAWRDQGHQPQHF. The chain combines TRBV30 with TRBJ1-5; D is possibly TRBD1 (6 bases). The CDR3 is 13 residues long. Germline V gives CDR1 GTSNPN, CDR2 SVGIG (reference sequence). Trimming removed 3 bases from V and 5 bases from J, with 11 bases in between.

V gene TRBV4-2 combines with J gene TRBJ2-7, with a weak D call TRBD2 (5 bases). Trimming removed 2 bases from V and 5 bases from J, with 16 bases in between. This CDR3 contains 15 residues. Germline loops: CDR1 LGHNA, CDR2 YNFKEQ. The CDR3 DNA reads as TGTGCCAGCAGCCAACAGACGGGGATGTCCCACGAGCAGTACTTC. Amino acid sequence: CASSQQTGMSHEQYF.

As for this clone: This probably arose from a read error, given a far larger clone one base away. The rearrangement joins TRBV10-2 to TRBJ2-1, with 9 bases fitting TRBD1. This CDR3 is built from 16 residues. Germline assignment: CDR1 WSHSY and CDR2 SAAADI. CDR3 coding DNA: TGCGCCAGCAGGGGCCCCGGGACAGGGTGGAACAATGGGCAGTTCTTC. Translating it yields CASRGPGTGWNNGQFF.

The chain links TRBV5-6 to TRBJ1-1; D possibly corresponds to TRBD1 (6 bases). From germline, CDR1 is SGHDT and CDR2 YYEEEE. The ends were cut back, 0 bases at V and 0 bases at J, with 12 bases in the middle. This CDR3 has 16 amino acids. The CDR3 coding sequence is TGTGCCAGCAGCTTGGCCCCGGGGGGCCTGAACACTGAAGCTTTCTTT. Amino acids: CASSLAPGGLNTEAFF.

This sequence joins TRBV27 and TRBJ2-7; 7 bases align to TRBD2. Germline V gene sequence: CDR1 MNHEY, CDR2 SMNVEV (reference sequence). The V and J ends lost 5 bases and 2 bases, in that order; junction bases with no gene match: 9. This CDR3 contains 15 residues. As DNA, the CDR3 is TGTGCCAGCAGTCCCCGAGCGGGGCGAGCCTACGAGCAGTACTTC. Amino acids: CASSPRAGRAYEQYF.

The table lists this clone with a few counts. The same CDR3 is also encoded by other DNA sequences in this sample. The chain has TRBV5-4 and TRBJ1-1; no firm D call. The CDR3 extends over 14 amino acids. CDR1 SGHNT and CDR2 YYREEE come from the germline V gene (reference sequence). V shed 1 base and J shed 0 bases, with 7 bases lying between them. This CDR3 reads CASSLSGLNTEAFF. The CDR3 region has the DNA TGTGCCAGCAGCTTGTCGGGTCTGAACACTGAAGCTTTCTTT. Complete variable domain (other parts from reference TRBV5-4 and TRBJ1-1): ETGVTQSPTHLIKTRGQQVTLRCSSQSGHNTVSWYQQALGQGPQFIFQYYREEENGRGNFPPRFSGLQFPNYSSELNVNALELDDSALYLCASSLSGLNTEAFFGQGTRLTVV.

The chain uses TRBV2 and TRBJ1-2, with D possibly TRBD1 on 6 matching bases. With 4 bases removed from V and 5 bases from J, the gap between germline ends came to 17 bases. Germline lookup yields CDR1 SNHLY and CDR2 FYNNEI. The CDR3 runs to 15 residues. The DNA of the CDR3 is TGTGCCAGCAGTGGGCTACAGGGCAAAAATTATGGCTACACCTTC. The encoded protein is CASSGLQGKNYGYTF. Complete variable domain (other parts from reference TRBV2 and TRBJ1-2): EPEVTQTPSHQVTQMGQEVILRCVPISNHLYFYWYRQILGQKVEFLVSFYNNEISEKSEIFDDQFSVERPDGSNFTLKIRSTKLEDSAMYFCASSGLQGKNYGYTFGSGTRLTVV.

This clone was detected a few times. V and J are TRBV4-3 and TRBJ2-1; TRBD2 aligns across 8 bases. CDR1 is LGHNA and CDR2 is YSLEER in the germline V gene. V lost 0 bases to trimming and J lost 0 bases; unmatched junction nucleotides: 4. The CDR3 is 17 amino acids. This chain's CDR3 is CASSQDVAGSSYNEQFF. The CDR3, as DNA: TGCGCCAGCAGCCAAGATGTAGCGGGGAGCTCCTACAATGAGCAGTTCTTC.

The gene calls are TRBV27 and TRBJ1-2, with TRBD1 as a possible D gene (5 bases). V was cut by 5 bases and J by 1 base, with 11 bases left in between. This CDR3 contains 14 residues. CDR1 and CDR2 from the germline V gene are MNHEY and SMNVEV (reference sequence). The CDR3 region is CASSKFGGNYGYTF. CDR3 bases: TGTGCCAGCAGTAAGTTCGGGGGTAACTATGGCTACACCTTC.

The chain combines TRBV4-1 with TRBJ1-1, with D unclear. Germline V CDR1 and CDR2: MGHRA, YSYEKL. Trimming shortened V by 1 base and J by 2 bases, and 11 bases separated the two germline ends. The CDR3 runs to 15 residues. CDR3 coding DNA: TGCGCCAGCAGCCAAGGACCGGGATTCAACACTGAAGCTTTCTTT. Protein sequence: CASSQGPGFNTEAFF.

The V call is TRBV9, the J call TRBJ2-1; 10 bases are a match to TRBD2. V shed 1 base, J shed 3 bases, and the junction held 1 base outside the gene matches. Germline CDR1 is SGDLS and CDR2 is YYNGEE. The CDR3 consists of 15 residues. The CDR3 DNA reads as TGTGCCAGCAGCGTACTAGCGGGGGTCTACAATGAGCAGTTCTTC. This gives the protein CASSVLAGVYNEQFF.

V is TRBV27 and J is TRBJ2-1, with 7 bases matching TRBD1. The V gene's germline CDR1 is MNHEY and CDR2 SMNVEV (reference sequence). Trimming cost V 5 bases and J 7 bases; bases outside gene matches: 5. The CDR3 contains 13 residues. CDR3 nucleotide sequence: TGTGCCAGCAGTCACGGGACAGTTAATGAGCAGTTCTTC. Encoded protein: CASSHGTVNEQFF.

The chain couples TRBV29-1 to TRBJ1-2; D unresolved. There are 11 residues in the CDR3. Trimming pared 6 bases from V and 5 bases from J, leaving 10 bases between. Germline values: CDR1 SQVTM, CDR2 ANQGSEA. CDR3 sequence: CSVRTGYGYTF. DNA of the CDR3: TGCAGCGTCCGAACGGGTTATGGCTACACCTTC. The complete variable domain, with remaining parts taken from reference TRBV29-1 and TRBJ1-2, reads SAVISQKPSRDICQRGTSLTIQCQVDSQVTMMFWYRQQPGQSLTLIATANQGSEATYESGFVIDKFPISRPNLTFSTLTVSNMSPEDSSIYLCSVRTGYGYTFGSGTRLTVV.

This clone was detected once. It may be a read error: a sequence one base away is much more abundant. The chain links TRBV6-1 to TRBJ2-6; perhaps TRBD1 as D (5 bases). V was shortened by 3 bases and J by 0 bases, with 6 bases between the two germline ends. Germline CDR1 is MNHNS and CDR2 is SASEGT. This CDR3 comprises 15 residues. The CDR3 loop is CASSDDSSGANVLTF. The CDR3 DNA reads as TGTGCCAGCAGTGATGACAGCTCTGGGGCCAACGTCCTGACTTTC.

This chain joins TRBV27 and TRBJ1-1, with a possible D match to TRBD1 (6 bases). Between the trimmed V and J ends, which lost 4 bases and 0 bases, there was a span of 21 bases. In germline, CDR1 is MNHEY, CDR2 SMNVEV (reference sequence). CDR3 size: 18 residues. The CDR3 is CASSSGGQIGPMNTEAFF. CDR3 sequence (DNA): TGTGCCAGCAGTTCGGGAGGACAGATCGGACCCATGAACACTGAAGCTTTCTTT.

The rearrangement uses TRBV4-3 and TRBJ2-3, with D possibly TRBD2 on 7 matching bases. Germline CDR1 LGHNA, CDR2 YSLEER. V was shortened by 0 bases and J by 5 bases, with 15 bases between the two germline ends. CDR3 length: 16 residues. DNA for the CDR3: TGCGCCAGCAGCCAAGATTTTGGGGGGGCGGGAGATACGCAGTATTTT. Its protein is CASSQDFGGAGDTQYF.

The chain links TRBV27 to TRBJ2-7, with 10 bases identical to TRBD2. The CDR3 sequence is 15 residues long. V gave up 6 bases and J gave up 3 bases; unmatched junction bases: 8. The germline gives CDR1 MNHEY, CDR2 SMNVEV (reference sequence). The CDR3 DNA follows: TGTGCCAGCAGCCATTCGGGACTAGCGAGCTACGAGCAGTACTTC. It yields the protein CASSHSGLASYEQYF.

V and J are TRBV7-3 and TRBJ2-1; maybe TRBD2 (6 bases). This CDR3 region has 16 residues. Germline V CDR1 and CDR2: SGHTA, FQGTGA. Between the trimmed V and J ends, which lost 4 bases and 4 bases, there was a span of 17 bases. This chain's CDR3 is CASSSGPVGGYNEQFF. In DNA, the CDR3 is TGTGCCAGCAGCTCGGGACCGGTGGGAGGTTACAATGAGCAGTTCTTC.

In its sample, this clone was seen a few times. V gene TRBV27 combines with J gene TRBJ1-2, with 7 positions matching TRBD1. This CDR3 spans 15 amino acids. J was trimmed by 6 bases and V by 3 bases; bases with no gene match: 10. Per the germline V gene, CDR1 is MNHEY and CDR2 is SMNVEV (reference sequence). DNA of the CDR3: TGTGCCAGCAGTTTCATTCAGGGGGGTCAGGATGGCTACACCTTC. Translation: CASSFIQGGQDGYTF.

The chain combines TRBV5-4 with TRBJ1-1; D is unresolved. The CDR3 has 10 amino acids. Germline assignment: CDR1 SGHNT and CDR2 YYREEE (reference sequence). V was clipped by 8 bases and J by 2 bases, with 4 bases between them. CDR3 nucleotides: TGTGCCAGTGGCAACACTGAAGCTTTCTTT. Amino acids: CASGNTEAFF.